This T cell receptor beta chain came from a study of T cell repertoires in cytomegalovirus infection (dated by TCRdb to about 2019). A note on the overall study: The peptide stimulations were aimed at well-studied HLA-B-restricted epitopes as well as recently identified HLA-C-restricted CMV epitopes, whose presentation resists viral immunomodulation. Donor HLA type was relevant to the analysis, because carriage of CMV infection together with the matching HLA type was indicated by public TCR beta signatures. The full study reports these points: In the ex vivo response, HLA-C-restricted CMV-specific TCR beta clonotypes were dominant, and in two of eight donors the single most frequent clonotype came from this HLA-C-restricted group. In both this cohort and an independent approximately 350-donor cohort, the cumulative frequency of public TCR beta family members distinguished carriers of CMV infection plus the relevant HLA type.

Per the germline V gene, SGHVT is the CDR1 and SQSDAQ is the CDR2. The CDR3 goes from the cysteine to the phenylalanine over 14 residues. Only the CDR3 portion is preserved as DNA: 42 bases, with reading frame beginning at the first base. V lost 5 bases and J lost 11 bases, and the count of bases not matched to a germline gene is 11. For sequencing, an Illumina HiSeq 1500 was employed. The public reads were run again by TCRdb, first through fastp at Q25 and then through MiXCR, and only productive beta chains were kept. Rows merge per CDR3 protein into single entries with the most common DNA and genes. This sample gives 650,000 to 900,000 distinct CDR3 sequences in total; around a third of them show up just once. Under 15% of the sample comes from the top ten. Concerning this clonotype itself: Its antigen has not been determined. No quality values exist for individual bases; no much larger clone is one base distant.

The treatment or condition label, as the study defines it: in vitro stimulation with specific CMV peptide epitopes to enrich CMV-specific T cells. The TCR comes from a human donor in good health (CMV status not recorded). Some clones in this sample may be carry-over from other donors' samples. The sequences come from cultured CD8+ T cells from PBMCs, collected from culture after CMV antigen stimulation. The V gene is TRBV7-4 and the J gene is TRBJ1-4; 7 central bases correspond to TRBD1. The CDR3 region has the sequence CASSGDRGRGKLFF. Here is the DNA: TGTGCCAGCAGCGGGGACAGAGGAAGGGGGAAACTGTTTTTT.